The source of this TCR beta chain is a study of radiation and T cells in renal cell carcinoma (dated by TCRdb to about 2020). Study-wide context: The samples were drawn from a clinical trial, where primary renal cell carcinomas were treated with 15 Gy of stereotactic body radiation therapy and then removed by nephrectomy 4 weeks afterward. In the roughly 49 samples combined, around 3.7 million unique CDR3 nucleotide sequences were found, encoding about 2.7 million unique CDR3 amino acid sequences. TCR beta sequencing covered approximately 51 samples in total, comprising around 25 tumors and some 27 peripheral blood samples. Beyond this particular receptor, the publication reports: Dynamics of the blood repertoire were not tracked past 4 weeks after treatment. Because the trial had a single-armed design, the trial could not examine how radiation dose or scheduling affected the TCR repertoire. An increase in top tumor clonotypes in blood was observed from baseline to 2 weeks post-radiation, followed by contraction by 4 weeks, which was taken to suggest transient expansion of tumor-resident clones. Because pretreatment tumor biopsies were not available, the baseline intratumoral presence of clonotypes could not be determined.

Reading the label with the study, this specimen's time point is: blood 2 weeks post-SBRT. The label giving this sample's treatment or condition can be read as: 15 Gy SBRT to primary tumor, nephrectomy 4 weeks later. To follow tumor-enriched clonotypes, serial peripheral blood was collected from radiation-treated patients at baseline and at 2 weeks and 4 weeks after SBRT. All patients had renal cell carcinoma with clear cell pathology. The QIAamp DNA Blood Mini Kit (Qiagen) was used to prepare genomic DNA for TCR sequencing. The analyses included just those samples that passed every quality control check. Comment on this clone: There is no known antigen for this receptor. No qualities accompany the bases; no much larger clone lies one base away.

The immunoSEQ kit was used, according to the manufacturer's recommendations, to generate TCR beta libraries from genomic DNA. For library preparation, a first multiplex PCR was performed with proprietary primers, followed by a second PCR in which unique barcodes were added, and bead cleanups were performed after each round. A kit-provided positive control reaction and a negative control reaction were included in every sample batch. The final libraries were assessed on an Agilent 4200 TapeStation D1000 ScreenTape, pooled by volume, and quantified by qPCR. Sequencing ran on an Illumina NextSeq500 with a MidOutput 150-cycle cartridge, using 156 Read1 and 15 Index1 cycles with kit custom primers. The pooled library was loaded at around 0.93 pM with roughly 19% PhiX control spiked in. The original methods were these. Vendor-processed data were analyzed in R, with a clonotype defined as all T cells sharing the same CDR3 nucleotide sequence. For clone abundance analyses, frequencies were normalized to the 10,000 most abundant clones per sample. Public T cell clones, averaging fewer than five per sample, were removed before analysis. A difference in abundance of at least 32-fold between compartments was used to define tumor-enriched and baseline blood-enriched clonotypes. A beta-binomial differential abundance model was applied to find clonotypes that expanded or contracted between blood time points. The Baroni-Urbani and Buser coefficient was used to measure tumor-blood repertoire similarity, and groups were compared with two-tailed Wilcoxon tests in R. TCRdb mirrors the immuneACCESS table, restricted to in-frame sequences. Some clones are absent from its copies; in checked studies, under half trace to an unresolved V gene, and the reason for the others is unknown. The DNA was the basis for D and trimming; V, J and clone size are from that table. The sample contains some 80,000 clones, just over 85% of them found a single time. The ten largest clones take up about 23% of the sample.

The CDR3, from cysteine to phenylalanine, totals 11 residues. Of all the DNA, just the CDR3 is kept, 33 bases in frame from base 1. CDR1 and CDR2 are drawn from the germline V gene (reference sequence): DFQATT, SNEGSKA. V sheds 6 bases and J sheds 4 bases, leaving 6 bases between their ends. The V and J segments used are TRBV20-1 and TRBJ2-2; no confident D gene assignment can be made. This TCR derives from a woman in her forties or fifties with renal cell carcinoma. The sample here was blood, taken from a patient whose treatment included radiotherapy and nephrectomy. Here is the DNA: TGCAGTGCGGAAGCCACCGGGGAGCTGTTTTTT. Translated, this is CSAEATGELFF.